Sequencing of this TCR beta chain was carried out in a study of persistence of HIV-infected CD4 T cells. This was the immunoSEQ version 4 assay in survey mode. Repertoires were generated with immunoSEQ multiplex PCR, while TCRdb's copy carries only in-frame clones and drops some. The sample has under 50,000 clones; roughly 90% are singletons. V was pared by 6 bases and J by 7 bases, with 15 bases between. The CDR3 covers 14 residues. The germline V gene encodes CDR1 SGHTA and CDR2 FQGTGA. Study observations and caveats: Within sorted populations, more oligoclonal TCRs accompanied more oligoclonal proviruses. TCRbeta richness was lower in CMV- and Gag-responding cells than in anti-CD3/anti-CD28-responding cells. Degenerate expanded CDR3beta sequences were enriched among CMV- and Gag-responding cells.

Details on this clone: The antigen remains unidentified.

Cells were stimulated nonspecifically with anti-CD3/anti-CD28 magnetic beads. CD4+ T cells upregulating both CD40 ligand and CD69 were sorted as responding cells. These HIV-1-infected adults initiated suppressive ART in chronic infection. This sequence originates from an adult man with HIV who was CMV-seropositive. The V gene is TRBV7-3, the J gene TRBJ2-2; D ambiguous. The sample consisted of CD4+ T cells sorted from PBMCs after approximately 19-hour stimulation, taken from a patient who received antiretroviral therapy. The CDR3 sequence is CASRPTGGSGELFF. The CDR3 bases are TGTGCCAGCAGGCCGACCGGCGGAAGCGGGGAGCTGTTTTTT. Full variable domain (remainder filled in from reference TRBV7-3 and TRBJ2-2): GAGVSQTPSNKVTEKGKYVELRCDPISGHTALYWYRQSLGQGPEFLIYFQGTGAADDSGLPNDRFFAVRPEGSVSTLKIQRTERGDSAVYLCASRPTGGSGELFFGEGSRLTVL.